These 7 T cell receptor beta chains were all obtained from the same sample, sequenced in a study of blood T cell repertoires in COVID-19. Some clones are missing from TCRdb's copy, which holds only in-frame ones; the method was immunoSEQ multiplex PCR. The data show 110,000 or so clones, with about 86% seen just once and 7.9% held by the top ten. The sequencing sample was made of peripheral blood. These receptors were collected from a man between 65 and 80 years old who had recovered from COVID-19.

The CDR3 nucleotides read TGCGCCAGCAGCCAAGAATTACAGGGGACCTACGAGCAGTACTTC. Translated: CASSQELQGTYEQYF. The chain carries TRBV4-3 and TRBJ2-7; 7 bases agree with TRBD1. This CDR3 has 15 residues. With 0 bases clipped from V and 2 bases from J, the junction kept 4 bases outside the gene matches. CDR1 and CDR2 from the germline V gene are LGHNA and YSLEER.

V is TRBV5-5 and J is TRBJ2-3, with D tentatively TRBD1 (6 bases). CDR3 length: 14 amino acids. Germline CDR1 and CDR2: SGHKS and YYEKEE (reference sequence). The V end was cut by 4 bases, the J end by 4 bases, with 13 bases between. The DNA for the CDR3 is TGTGCCAGCAGCCTTGGGTGGGGGCCAGATACGCAGTATTTT. This translates into CASSLGWGPDTQYF. The whole variable domain, filled in from reference TRBV5-5 and TRBJ2-3, reads DAGVTQSPTHLIKTRGQQVTLRCSPISGHKSVSWYQQVLGQGPQFIFQYYEKEERGRGNFPDRFSARQFPNYSSELNVNALLLGDSALYLCASSLGWGPDTQYFGPGTRLTVL.

The chain couples TRBV5-1 to TRBJ1-3, with no clear D. This CDR3 contains 13 residues. Deletions cut 7 bases from V and 0 bases from J, with 8 bases between. CDR1 and CDR2 (germline): SGHRS, YFSETQ. CDR3 amino acids: CASGDNSGNTIYF. CDR3 sequence (DNA): TGCGCCAGCGGCGACAACTCTGGAAACACCATATATTTT.

The V call is TRBV19, the J call TRBJ1-5; 11 bases match TRBD1. With V trimmed by 5 bases and J by 6 bases, 3 bases remained unmatched. Germline V gives CDR1 LNHDA, CDR2 SQIVND (reference sequence). CDR3 length: 14 amino acids. The CDR3 here is CASSPGQGVQPQHF. CDR3 nucleotides: TGTGCCAGTAGTCCGGGACAGGGGGTTCAGCCCCAGCATTTT.

The chain employs TRBV7-2 and TRBJ2-2, with 13 bases identical to TRBD2. The CDR3 contains 16 residues. The V and J ends lost 4 bases and 3 bases, in that order; junction bases with no gene match: 2. CDR1 and CDR2 from the germline V gene are SGHTA and FQGNSA. CDR3 DNA sequence: TGTGCCAGCAGCTCGGGACTAGCGGGATACACCGGGGAGCTGTTTTTT. Translation: CASSSGLAGYTGELFF.

The rearrangement joins TRBV5-5 to TRBJ2-2, with D possibly being TRBD1 (6 bases). Looked up from germline, CDR1 is SGHKS and CDR2 is YYEKEE (reference sequence). The CDR3 consists of 14 residues. The germline V and J ends were trimmed by 3 bases and 0 bases, with 6 bases remaining between them. The CDR3 is CASSWDTNTGELFF. DNA of the CDR3: TGTGCCAGCAGCTGGGACACGAACACCGGGGAGCTGTTTTTT.

The J gene is TRBJ1-4, the V gene TRBV27; TRBD1 agrees at 9 bases. The CDR3 runs to 16 residues. Germline V lookup: CDR1 MNHEY, CDR2 SMNVEV (reference sequence). Trimming cost V 6 bases and J 7 bases; bases outside gene matches: 12. The CDR3 region is CASSQGLTGGGEKLFF. CDR3 in DNA: TGTGCCAGCAGCCAGGGATTGACAGGGGGGGGTGAAAAACTGTTTTTT.